These 12 T cell receptor beta chains came from one sample sequenced in a study of early T cells in non-severe SARS-CoV-2 infection. TCRdb reprocessed the 5' RACE reads with MiXCR, giving one entry per CDR3 protein. The data show more than 75,000 distinct CDR3 sequences, roughly an eighth seen once. The specimen sequenced was whole blood. All receptors come from an adult who was a healthcare worker with PCR-confirmed SARS-CoV-2 infection or an uninfected control (not recorded which).

The CDR3 nucleotides are TGTGCCAGCAGTTTCGGGGTACATTCACCCCTCCACTTT. Amino acids: CASSFGVHSPLHF. The chain carries TRBV27 and TRBJ1-6; D remains ambiguous. The CDR3 spans 13 residues. V lost 3 bases, J lost 8 bases, and 8 bases lay in between. Germline CDR1 is MNHEY and CDR2 is SMNVEV (reference sequence).

The table lists this clonotype with a few counts. This rearrangement joins TRBV24-1 to TRBJ2-1; 12 bases are a match to TRBD2. V lost 4 bases to trimming and J lost 7 bases; unmatched junction nucleotides: 10. The CDR3 has 17 amino acids. CDR1 is KGHDR, CDR2 SFDVKD, per germline. The DNA of the CDR3 is TGTGCCACCAGTGACCCTACCCCTAGCGGGAGGGGAAATGAGCAGTTCTTC. It codes for CATSDPTPSGRGNEQFF.

The chain links TRBV5-1 to TRBJ2-2; D is ambiguous. Germline assignment: CDR1 SGHRS and CDR2 YFSETQ. V was shortened by 3 bases and J by 3 bases, with 12 bases between the two germline ends. This CDR3 has 15 residues. Here the CDR3 reads CASSYSRTDTGELFF. CDR3 DNA sequence: TGCGCCAGCAGCTACAGCCGAACGGACACCGGGGAGCTGTTTTTT.

V gene TRBV12-3 or TRBV12-4 combines with J gene TRBJ1-6, with D uncertain. There are 13 residues in the CDR3. V was trimmed by 4 bases and J by 13 bases, leaving 14 bases between them. The CDR3 region has the DNA TGTGCCAGCAGTTCTCTTACGGCCGGGCCCCTCCACTTT. Its protein product is CASSSLTAGPLHF.

This chain joins TRBV10-3 and TRBJ2-2, with a tentative D call TRBD1 (6 bases). Trimming removed 4 bases from V and 5 bases from J, with 17 bases in between. This CDR3 comprises 16 residues. Germline V gene data show CDR1 as ENHRY and CDR2 as SYGVKD. The CDR3, as DNA: TGTGCCATCAGTGCGGACAGCCCCCGTGGAACCGGGGAGCTGTTTTTT. It yields the protein CAISADSPRGTGELFF.

This clonotype has just a few counts. V gene TRBV5-1 combines with J gene TRBJ1-1, with D unresolved. CDR1 is SGHRS, CDR2 YFSETQ, per germline. The CDR3 covers 15 residues. V lost 6 bases, J lost 2 bases, and 17 bases lay in between. The CDR3, as DNA: TGCGCCAGCACACCCAACCCGGGCCCTAACACTGAAGCTTTCTTT. Its protein is CASTPNPGPNTEAFF.

There are many counts of this clonotype. V gene TRBV6-5 combines with J gene TRBJ1-1; TRBD1 matches at 9 bases. Per the germline V gene, CDR1 is MNHEY and CDR2 is SVGAGI. This CDR3 is built from 14 residues. The V and J ends lost 5 bases and 1 base, in that order; junction bases with no gene match: 2. CDR3 sequence: CASSPGQGNTEAFF. CDR3 bases: TGTGCCAGCAGTCCGGGACAGGGGAACACTGAAGCTTTCTTT.

In this sample, this clonotype turned up many times. The chain joins TRBV5-4 to TRBJ1-2, with 7 bases identical to TRBD1. This CDR3 has 17 amino acids. CDR1 SGHNT and CDR2 YYREEE come from the germline V gene (reference sequence). The V and J ends lost 4 bases and 4 bases, in that order; junction bases with no gene match: 16. The CDR3 is CASSPGTETIYFYGYTF. In DNA, the CDR3 is TGTGCCAGCAGCCCCGGGACAGAGACAATCTACTTCTATGGCTACACCTTC. The full variable domain, completed using reference TRBV5-4 and TRBJ1-2, is ETGVTQSPTHLIKTRGQQVTLRCSSQSGHNTVSWYQQALGQGPQFIFQYYREEENGRGNFPPRFSGLQFPNYSSELNVNALELDDSALYLCASSPGTETIYFYGYTFGSGTRLTVV.

This clonotype showed up just a few times. The chain employs TRBV7-9 and TRBJ2-3; TRBD2 matches 11 bases. Trimming removed 4 bases from V and 1 base from J; junction bases left unmatched: 4. CDR3 length: 16 residues. The germline gives CDR1 SEHNR, CDR2 FQNEAQ (reference sequence). The CDR3 spells CASSSSGRYRTDTQYF. CDR3 in DNA: TGTGCCAGCAGCTCTAGCGGGAGGTACCGCACAGATACGCAGTATTTT. Full variable domain (outside the CDR3, taken from reference TRBV7-9 and TRBJ2-3): DTGVSQNPRHKITKRGQNVTFRCDPISEHNRLYWYRQTLGQGPEFLTYFQNEAQLEKSRLLSDRFSAERPKGSFSTLEIQRTEQGDSAMYLCASSSSGRYRTDTQYFGPGTRLTVL.

This clonotype came up a few times. The gene calls are TRBV12-3 or TRBV12-4 and TRBJ1-5; TRBD1 is a possible D gene (5 bases). V dropped 2 bases and J dropped 6 bases, with 11 bases sitting between them. The CDR3 sequence is 14 residues long. In DNA form, the CDR3 reads TGTGCCAGCAGTTTAAAAGGGGAGTTTCAGCCCCAGCATTTT. This translates into CASSLKGEFQPQHF.

The J gene is TRBJ1-1, the V gene TRBV5-1; D remains ambiguous. This CDR3 is built from 14 residues. The germline V gene encodes CDR1 SGHRS and CDR2 YFSETQ. V lost 3 bases and J lost 1, with 10 bases in between. The CDR3 here is CASSSQATNTEAFF. CDR3 bases: TGCGCCAGCAGCTCGCAGGCAACGAACACTGAAGCTTTCTTT.

This chain uses TRBV13 with TRBJ1-1; 9 nucleotides align to TRBD1. The CDR3 is 15 residues long. CDR1 is PRHDT, CDR2 FYEKMQ, per germline (reference sequence). The V and J ends lost 5 bases and 6 bases, in that order; junction bases with no gene match: 10. The CDR3 sequence is CASSLWGQGEAEAFF. The DNA of the CDR3 is TGTGCCAGCAGCCTATGGGGACAGGGAGAGGCTGAAGCTTTCTTT. Based on the CDR3 plus reference TRBV13 and TRBJ1-1, the full variable domain is AAGVIQSPRHLIKEKRETATLKCYPIPRHDTVYWYQQGPGQDPQFLISFYEKMQSDKGSIPDRFSAQQFSDYHSELNMSSLELGDSALYFCASSLWGQGEAEAFFGQGTRLTVV.